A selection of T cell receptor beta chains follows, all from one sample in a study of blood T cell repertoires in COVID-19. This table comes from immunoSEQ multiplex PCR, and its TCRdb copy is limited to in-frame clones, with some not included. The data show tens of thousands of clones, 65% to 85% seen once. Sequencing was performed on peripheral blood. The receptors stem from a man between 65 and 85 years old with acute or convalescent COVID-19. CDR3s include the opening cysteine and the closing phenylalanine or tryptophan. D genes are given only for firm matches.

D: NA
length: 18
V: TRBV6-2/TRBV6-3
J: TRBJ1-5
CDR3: CASSYSTILGQHNQPQHF
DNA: TGTGCCAGCAGTTACTCAACTATACTTGGTCAGCACAATCAGCCCCAGCATTTT

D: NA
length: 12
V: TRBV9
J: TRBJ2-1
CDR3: CASSVYTDEQFF
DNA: TGTGCCAGCAGCGTTTACACCGATGAGCAGTTCTTC

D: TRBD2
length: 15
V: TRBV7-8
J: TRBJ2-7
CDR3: CASSFGLARQDEQYF
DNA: TGTGCCAGCAGCTTCGGACTAGCGCGCCAGGATGAGCAGTACTTC

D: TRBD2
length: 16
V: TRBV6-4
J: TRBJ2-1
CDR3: CASSDSGTSGSNEQFF
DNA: TGTGCCAGCAGTGACTCCGGGACTAGCGGGAGCAATGAGCAGTTCTTC

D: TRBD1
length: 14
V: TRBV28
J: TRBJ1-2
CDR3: CASRPPGQGYGYTF
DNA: TGTGCCAGCAGACCTCCGGGACAGGGTTATGGCTACACCTTC

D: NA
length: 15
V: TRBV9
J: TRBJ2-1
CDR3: CASSVDGLTNNEQFF
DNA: TGTGCCAGCAGCGTGGACGGACTGACCAACAATGAGCAGTTCTTC

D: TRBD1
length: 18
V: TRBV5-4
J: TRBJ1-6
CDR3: CASSSRPGQGFANSPLHF
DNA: TGTGCCAGCAGCTCAAGGCCGGGACAGGGGTTCGCAAATTCACCCCTCCACTTT

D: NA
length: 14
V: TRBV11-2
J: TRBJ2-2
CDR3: CASSFQAGTGELFF
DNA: TGTGCCAGCAGCTTCCAGGCAGGCACCGGGGAGCTGTTTTTT

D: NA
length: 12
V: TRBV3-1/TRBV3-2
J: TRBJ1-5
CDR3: CASSQGAQPQHF
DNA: TGTGCCAGCAGCCAAGGGGCCCAGCCCCAGCATTTT

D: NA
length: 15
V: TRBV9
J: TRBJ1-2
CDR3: CASSVGGSGSYGYTF
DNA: TGTGCCAGCAGCGTAGGGGGTTCGGGGTCCTATGGCTACACCTTC

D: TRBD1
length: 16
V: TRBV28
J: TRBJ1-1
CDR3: CASSLGTGGRNTEAFF
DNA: TGTGCCAGCAGTCTTGGGACAGGAGGAAGGAACACTGAAGCTTTCTTT

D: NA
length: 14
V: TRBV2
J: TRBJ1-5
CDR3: CASTSGEDHQPQHF
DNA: TGTGCCAGCACCTCCGGGGAGGACCATCAGCCCCAGCATTTT